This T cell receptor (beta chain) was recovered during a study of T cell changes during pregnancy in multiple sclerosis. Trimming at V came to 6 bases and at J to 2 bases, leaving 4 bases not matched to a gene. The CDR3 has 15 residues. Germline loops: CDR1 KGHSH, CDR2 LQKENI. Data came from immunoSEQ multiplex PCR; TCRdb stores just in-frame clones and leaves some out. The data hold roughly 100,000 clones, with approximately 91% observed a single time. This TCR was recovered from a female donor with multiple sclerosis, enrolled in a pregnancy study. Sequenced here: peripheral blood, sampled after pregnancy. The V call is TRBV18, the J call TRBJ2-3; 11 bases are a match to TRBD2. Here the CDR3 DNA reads TGTGCCAGCTCCGGGGGACTAGCGGACACAGATACGCAGTATTTT. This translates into CASSGGLADTDTQYF.